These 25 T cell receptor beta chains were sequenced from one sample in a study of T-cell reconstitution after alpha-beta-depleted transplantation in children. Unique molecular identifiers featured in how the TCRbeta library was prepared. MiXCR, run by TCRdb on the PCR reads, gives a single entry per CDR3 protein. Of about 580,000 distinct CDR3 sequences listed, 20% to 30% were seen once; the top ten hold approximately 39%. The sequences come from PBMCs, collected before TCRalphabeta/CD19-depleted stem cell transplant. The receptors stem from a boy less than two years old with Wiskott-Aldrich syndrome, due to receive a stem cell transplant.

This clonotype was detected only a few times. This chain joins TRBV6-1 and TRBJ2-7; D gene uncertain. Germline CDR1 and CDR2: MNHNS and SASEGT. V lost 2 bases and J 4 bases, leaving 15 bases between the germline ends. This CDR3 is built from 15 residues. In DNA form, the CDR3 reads TGTGCCAGCAGTGAACTTGGACGGGCAGCTTACGAGCAGTACTTC. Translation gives CASSELGRAAYEQYF.

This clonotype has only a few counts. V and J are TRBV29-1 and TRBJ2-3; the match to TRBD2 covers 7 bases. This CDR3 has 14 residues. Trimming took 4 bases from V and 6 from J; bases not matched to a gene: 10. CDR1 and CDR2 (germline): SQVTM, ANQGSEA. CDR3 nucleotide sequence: TGCAGCGTTGGCCCTGGGGCGGGAGACGATACGCAGTATTTT. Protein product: CSVGPGAGDDTQYF.

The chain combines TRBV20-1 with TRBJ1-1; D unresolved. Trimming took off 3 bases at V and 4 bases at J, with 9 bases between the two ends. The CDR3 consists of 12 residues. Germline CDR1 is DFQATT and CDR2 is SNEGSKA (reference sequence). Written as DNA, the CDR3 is TGCAGTGCTAGTAAAGCGAGCACTGAAGCTTTCTTT. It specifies CSASKASTEAFF.

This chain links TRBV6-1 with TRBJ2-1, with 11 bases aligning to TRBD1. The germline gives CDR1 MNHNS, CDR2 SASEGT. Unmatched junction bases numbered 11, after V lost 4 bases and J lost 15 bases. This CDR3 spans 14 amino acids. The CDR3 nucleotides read TGTGCCAGCAGTGTAAGACCCGGGACAGGGGGTCCGTTCTTC. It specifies CASSVRPGTGGPFF.

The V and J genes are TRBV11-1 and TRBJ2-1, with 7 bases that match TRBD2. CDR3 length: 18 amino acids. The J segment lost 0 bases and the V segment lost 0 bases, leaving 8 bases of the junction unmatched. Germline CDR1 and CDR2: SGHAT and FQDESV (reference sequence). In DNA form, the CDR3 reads TGTGCCAGCAGCTTAGCGCGGAGCGGGATCGGCTCCTACAATGAGCAGTTCTTC. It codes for CASSLARSGIGSYNEQFF.

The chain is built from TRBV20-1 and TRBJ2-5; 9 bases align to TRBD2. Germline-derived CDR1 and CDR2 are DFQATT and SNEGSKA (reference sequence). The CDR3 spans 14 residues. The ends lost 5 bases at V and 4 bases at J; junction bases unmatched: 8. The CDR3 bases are TGCAGTGCTCCTAACAGCGGGAGGACAGAGACCCAGTACTTC. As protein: CSAPNSGRTETQYF.

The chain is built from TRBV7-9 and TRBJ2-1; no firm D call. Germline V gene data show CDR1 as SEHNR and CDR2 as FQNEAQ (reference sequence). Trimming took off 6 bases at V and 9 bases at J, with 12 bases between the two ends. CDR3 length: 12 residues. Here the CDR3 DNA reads TGTGCCAGCAGTAAGGTGCTCGGTGAGCAGTTCTTC. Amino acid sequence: CASSKVLGEQFF. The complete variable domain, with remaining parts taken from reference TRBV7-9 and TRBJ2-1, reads DTGVSQNPRHKITKRGQNVTFRCDPISEHNRLYWYRQTLGQGPEFLTYFQNEAQLEKSRLLSDRFSAERPKGSFSTLEIQRTEQGDSAMYLCASSKVLGEQFFGPGTRLTVL.

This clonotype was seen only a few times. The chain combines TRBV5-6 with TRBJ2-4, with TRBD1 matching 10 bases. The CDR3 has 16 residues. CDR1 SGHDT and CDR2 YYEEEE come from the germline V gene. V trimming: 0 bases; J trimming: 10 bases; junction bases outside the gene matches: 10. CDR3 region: CASSLDTGTGVVIQYF. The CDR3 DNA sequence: TGTGCCAGCAGCTTGGACACGGGGACAGGGGTGGTGATTCAGTACTTC.

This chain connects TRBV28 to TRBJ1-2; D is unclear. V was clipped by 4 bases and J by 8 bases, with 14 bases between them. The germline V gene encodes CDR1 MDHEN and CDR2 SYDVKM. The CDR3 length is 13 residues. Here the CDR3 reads CASSSADGYGYTF. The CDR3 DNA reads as TGTGCCAGCAGTTCCGCGGACGGGTACGGCTACACCTTC.

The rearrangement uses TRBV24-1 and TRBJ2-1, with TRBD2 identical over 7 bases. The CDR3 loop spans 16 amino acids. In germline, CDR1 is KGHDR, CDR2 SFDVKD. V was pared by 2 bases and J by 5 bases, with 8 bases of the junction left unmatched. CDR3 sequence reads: CATSDWGGRINNEQFF. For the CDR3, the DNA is TGTGCCACCAGTGATTGGGGCGGGAGAATAAACAATGAGCAGTTCTTC.

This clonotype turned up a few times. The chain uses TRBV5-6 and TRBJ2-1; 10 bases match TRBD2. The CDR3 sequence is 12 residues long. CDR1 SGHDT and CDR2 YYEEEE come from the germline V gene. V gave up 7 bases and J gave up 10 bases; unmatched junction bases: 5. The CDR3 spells CASRLAGEEQFF. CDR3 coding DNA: TGTGCCAGCCGGCTAGCGGGAGAGGAGCAGTTCTTC.

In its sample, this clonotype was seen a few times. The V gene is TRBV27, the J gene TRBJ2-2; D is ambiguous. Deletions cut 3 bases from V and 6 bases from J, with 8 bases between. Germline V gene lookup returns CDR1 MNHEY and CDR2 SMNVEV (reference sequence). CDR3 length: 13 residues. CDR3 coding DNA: TGTGCCAGCAGTTTTGGTAGCCCCGGGGAGCTGTTTTTT. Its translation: CASSFGSPGELFF.

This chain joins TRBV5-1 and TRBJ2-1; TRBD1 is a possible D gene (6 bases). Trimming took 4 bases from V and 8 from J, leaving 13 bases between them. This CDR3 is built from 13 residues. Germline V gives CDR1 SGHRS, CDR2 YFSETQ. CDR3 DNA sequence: TGCGCCAGCAGCATACAGGGTGGCGATGAGCAGTTCTTC. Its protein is CASSIQGGDEQFF.

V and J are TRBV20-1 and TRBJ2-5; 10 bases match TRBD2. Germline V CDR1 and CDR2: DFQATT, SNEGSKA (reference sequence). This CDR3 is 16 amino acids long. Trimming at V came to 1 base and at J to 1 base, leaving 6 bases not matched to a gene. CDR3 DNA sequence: TGCAGTGCTAGAGGTCGACTAGCGGGTCTCCAAGAGACCCAGTACTTC. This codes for CSARGRLAGLQETQYF.

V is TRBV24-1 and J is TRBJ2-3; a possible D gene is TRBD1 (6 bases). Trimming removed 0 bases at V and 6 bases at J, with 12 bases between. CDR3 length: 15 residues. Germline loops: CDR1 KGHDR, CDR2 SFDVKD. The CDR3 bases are TGTGCCACCAGTGATTTGACAGGGAGAGGGGATACGCAGTATTTT. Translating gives CATSDLTGRGDTQYF.

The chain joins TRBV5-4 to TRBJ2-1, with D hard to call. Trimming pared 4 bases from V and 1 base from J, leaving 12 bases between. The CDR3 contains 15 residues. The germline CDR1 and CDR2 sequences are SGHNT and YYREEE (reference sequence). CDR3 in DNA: TGTGCCAGCAGCCTACGACGGGTTTCCTACAATGAGCAGTTCTTC. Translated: CASSLRRVSYNEQFF.

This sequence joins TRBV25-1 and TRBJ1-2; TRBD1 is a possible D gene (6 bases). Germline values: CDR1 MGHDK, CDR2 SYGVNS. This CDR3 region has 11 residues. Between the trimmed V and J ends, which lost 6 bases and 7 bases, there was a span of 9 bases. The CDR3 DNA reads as TGTGCCAGCAGACAGGGCCGTGGCTACACCTTC. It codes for CASRQGRGYTF.

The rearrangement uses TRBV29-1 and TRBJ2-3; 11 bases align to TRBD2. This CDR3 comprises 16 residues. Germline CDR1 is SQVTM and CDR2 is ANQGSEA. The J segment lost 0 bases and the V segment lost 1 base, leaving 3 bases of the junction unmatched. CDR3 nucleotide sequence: TGCAGCGTTGAAGGAACTAGCGGGAGTAGCACAGATACGCAGTATTTT. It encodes CSVEGTSGSSTDTQYF.

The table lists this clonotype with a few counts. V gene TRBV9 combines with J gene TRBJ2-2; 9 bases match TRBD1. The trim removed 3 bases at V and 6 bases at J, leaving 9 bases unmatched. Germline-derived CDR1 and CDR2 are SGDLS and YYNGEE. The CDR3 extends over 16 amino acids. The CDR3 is CASSGWDREGSGELFF. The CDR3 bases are TGTGCCAGCAGCGGATGGGACAGGGAAGGGTCCGGGGAGCTGTTTTTT.

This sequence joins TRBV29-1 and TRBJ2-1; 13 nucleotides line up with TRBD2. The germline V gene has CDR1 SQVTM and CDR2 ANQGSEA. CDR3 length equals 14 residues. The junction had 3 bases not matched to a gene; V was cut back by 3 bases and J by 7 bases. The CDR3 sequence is CSVDRLAGGNEQFF. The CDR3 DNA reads TGCAGCGTTGACAGACTAGCGGGAGGAAATGAGCAGTTCTTC.

The CDR3 is CASRLGLAGVEQYF. CDR3 sequence (DNA): TGTGCCAGCAGGCTAGGACTAGCGGGAGTCGAGCAGTACTTC. The chain employs TRBV5-6 and TRBJ2-7; 13 bases align to TRBD2. Germline CDR1 and CDR2: SGHDT and YYEEEE. CDR3 length: 14 residues. The V and J ends lost 5 bases and 6 bases, in that order; junction bases with no gene match: 5.

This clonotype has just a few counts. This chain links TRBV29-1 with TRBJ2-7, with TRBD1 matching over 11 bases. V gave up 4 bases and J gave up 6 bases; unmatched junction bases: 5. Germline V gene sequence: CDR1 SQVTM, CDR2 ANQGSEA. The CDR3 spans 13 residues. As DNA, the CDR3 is TGCAGCGTTGCCCGGGACAGGGGGTCCGAGCAGTACTTC. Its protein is CSVARDRGSEQYF.

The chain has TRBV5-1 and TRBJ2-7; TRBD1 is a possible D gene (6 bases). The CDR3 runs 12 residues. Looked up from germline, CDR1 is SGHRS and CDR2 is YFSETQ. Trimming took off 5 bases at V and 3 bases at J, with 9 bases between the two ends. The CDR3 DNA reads TGCGCCAGCAGACAGGGTCACTACGAGCAGTACTTC. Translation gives CASRQGHYEQYF.

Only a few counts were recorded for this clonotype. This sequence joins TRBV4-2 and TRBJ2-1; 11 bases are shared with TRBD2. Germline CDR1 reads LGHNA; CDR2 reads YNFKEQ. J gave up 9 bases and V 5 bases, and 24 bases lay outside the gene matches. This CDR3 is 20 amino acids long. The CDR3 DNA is TGTGCCAGCAGCGTCCGGATGAACTCCCGAACTAGCGGGAGCTCGGGTGAGCAGTTCTTC. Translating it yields CASSVRMNSRTSGSSGEQFF.

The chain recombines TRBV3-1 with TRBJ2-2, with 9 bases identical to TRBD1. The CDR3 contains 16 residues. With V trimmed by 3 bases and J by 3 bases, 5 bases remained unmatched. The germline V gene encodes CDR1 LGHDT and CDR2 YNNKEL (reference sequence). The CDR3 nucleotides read TGTGCCAGCAGCCACAGGGACAGGGTTGACACCGGGGAGCTGTTTTTT. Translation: CASSHRDRVDTGELFF.